These 19 T cell receptor beta chains were sequenced from one sample in a study of Graves' ophthalmopathy and Graves' hyperthyroidism. For repertoire sequencing, the TCR beta CDR3 regions were amplified from RNA transcripts. The first-round RT-PCR employed HTBI primers together with the Qiagen OneStep RT-PCR kit. A multiplex PCR was then performed as the second round. A single record per CDR3 protein comes from TCRdb applying MiXCR to the multiplex PCR reads. The sample includes 200,000 to 250,000 distinct CDR3 sequences, approximately 42% of them seen just once. The sequencing input was peripheral blood. These receptors came from an adult man with Graves' ophthalmopathy.

A few counts support this clonotype. This chain links TRBV29-1 with TRBJ1-2; 9 positions match TRBD1. Germline V gives CDR1 SQVTM, CDR2 ANQGSEA. The CDR3 covers 13 residues. Losses at the gene ends were 3 bases for V and 6 bases for J; bases not matched to a gene: 5. CDR3 in DNA: TGCAGCGTTGAGACAGGGGGGAAAAATGGCTACACCTTC. This encodes CSVETGGKNGYTF.

This clonotype was seen only a few times. The chain is built from TRBV4-1 and TRBJ1-3; D gene uncertain. The CDR3 runs 15 residues. The V gene's germline CDR1 is MGHRA and CDR2 YSYEKL. The ends were cut back, 4 bases at V and 0 bases at J, with 10 bases in the middle. CDR3 in amino acids: CASSPRESSGNTIYF. The CDR3, as DNA: TGCGCCAGCAGCCCTCGGGAGAGCTCTGGAAACACCATATATTTT.

The chain combines TRBV2 with TRBJ2-2, with D tentatively TRBD2 (5 bases). The CDR3 sequence is 16 residues long. V dropped 5 bases and J dropped 2 bases, with 15 bases sitting between them. CDR1 and CDR2 from the germline V gene are SNHLY and FYNNEI. CDR3 sequence: CASSYLWTPNTGELFF. The DNA of the CDR3 is TGTGCCAGCAGTTACCTCTGGACTCCTAACACCGGGGAGCTGTTTTTT.

There are many counts of this clonotype. The chain links TRBV25-1 to TRBJ2-1; 9 bases line up with TRBD2. The CDR3 runs 16 residues. Looked up from germline, CDR1 is MGHDK and CDR2 is SYGVNS. Germline trimming cut 6 bases from V and 6 bases from J; bases unmatched to any gene: 12. The DNA of the CDR3 is TGTGCCAGCAGGGGTCTAGCGGGACTGGTTGGCAATGAGCAGTTCTTC. Translated, it gives CASRGLAGLVGNEQFF.

The chain has TRBV20-1 and TRBJ1-2; weak D call: TRBD1 (5 bases). The CDR3 loop spans 15 amino acids. Germline-derived CDR1 and CDR2 are DFQATT and SNEGSKA (reference sequence). Between the trimmed V and J ends, which lost 5 bases and 6 bases, there was a span of 22 bases. The CDR3 region is CSAPPGGPSGDGYTF. In nucleotides, the CDR3 is TGCAGTGCTCCCCCCGGGGGACCAAGCGGCGATGGCTACACCTTC.

The chain is built from TRBV9 and TRBJ2-2; D remains ambiguous. With 5 bases removed from V and 4 bases from J, the gap between germline ends came to 15 bases. CDR3 length equals 15 residues. Germline values: CDR1 SGDLS, CDR2 YYNGEE. The CDR3 nucleotides read TGTGCCAGCAGTTTATCAACACCTGGCACCGGGGAGCTGTTTTTT. Protein product: CASSLSTPGTGELFF.

This clonotype was observed at least ten times. The rearrangement uses TRBV25-1 and TRBJ1-6; D not resolved. The CDR3 is made up of 15 amino acids. Trimming removed 2 bases from V and 9 bases from J, with 14 bases in between. Germline V CDR1 and CDR2: MGHDK, SYGVNS. The CDR3 reads CASSEEPGGISPLHF. CDR3 DNA sequence: TGTGCCAGCAGTGAAGAGCCAGGTGGAATTTCACCCCTCCACTTT. Full variable domain (remainder filled in from reference TRBV25-1 and TRBJ1-6): EADIYQTPRYLVIGTGKKITLECSQTMGHDKMYWYQQDPGMELHLIHYSYGVNSTEKGDLSSESTVSRIRTEHFPLTLESARPSHTSQYLCASSEEPGGISPLHFGNGTRLTVT.

This clonotype was recorded a few times. J is TRBJ2-5 and V is TRBV7-9; the D gene could be TRBD1 or TRBD2 (6 bases each). The CDR3 extends over 14 amino acids. Trimming pared 2 bases from V and 4 bases from J, leaving 11 bases between. Germline CDR1 is SEHNR and CDR2 is FQNEAQ (reference sequence). The CDR3 coding sequence is TGTGCCAGCAGCTTAATCAGGGGAGGAGAGACCCAGTACTTC. Amino acids: CASSLIRGGETQYF.

This chain joins TRBV24-1 and TRBJ2-2; 7 bases match TRBD1. The germline V gene encodes CDR1 KGHDR and CDR2 SFDVKD. Trimming at V came to 4 bases and at J to 2 bases, leaving 6 bases not matched to a gene. CDR3 size: 16 residues. CDR3 sequence: CATSDLTGLNTGELFF. The CDR3 DNA is TGTGCCACCAGTGACCTGACAGGGCTAAACACCGGGGAGCTGTTTTTT.

The gene calls are TRBV9 and TRBJ1-6; D gene unclear. Trimming shortened V by 4 bases and J by 10 bases, and 9 bases separated the two germline ends. The CDR3 runs 12 residues. From germline, CDR1 is SGDLS and CDR2 YYNGEE. This chain's CDR3 is CASSQDGSPLHF. The CDR3 bases are TGTGCCAGCAGCCAAGATGGCTCACCCCTCCACTTT.

This chain links TRBV10-3 with TRBJ2-7, with 7 bases that match TRBD1. This CDR3 is 11 amino acids long. Germline V lookup: CDR1 ENHRY, CDR2 SYGVKD. Losses at the gene ends were 10 bases for V and 5 bases for J; bases not matched to a gene: 5. CDR3 coding DNA: TGTGCCACTAGAACAGGGGACGAGCAGTACTTC. Amino acids: CATRTGDEQYF.

The chain is built from TRBV29-1 and TRBJ2-7; 12 nucleotides line up with TRBD2. The CDR3 consists of 11 residues. CDR1 is SQVTM and CDR2 is ANQGSEA in the germline V gene. J lost 7 bases, V lost 7 bases, and 2 bases had no gene match. CDR3 nucleotides: TGCAGCGCTAGCGGGGGGGATGAGCAGTACTTC. Amino acids: CSASGGDEQYF.

The chain uses TRBV2 and TRBJ2-6; no definite D call. Germline lookup yields CDR1 SNHLY and CDR2 FYNNEI. V lost 6 bases, J lost 1 base, and 10 bases lay in between. The CDR3 contains 15 residues. CDR3 region: CASSDRLSGANVLTF. The CDR3 bases are TGTGCCAGCAGCGATCGGCTTTCTGGGGCCAACGTCCTGACTTTC.

The chain is built from TRBV27 and TRBJ2-7; 8 bases map to TRBD2. There are 15 residues in the CDR3. Germline-derived CDR1 and CDR2 are MNHEY and SMNVEV (reference sequence). V lost 1 base, J lost 4 bases, and 6 bases stayed unmatched. The CDR3 is CASSLFSGNDYEQYF. DNA for the CDR3: TGTGCCAGCAGTTTATTTAGCGGGAACGATTACGAGCAGTACTTC.

This clonotype was seen only once. The genes are TRBV7-2 and TRBJ2-5; 15 bases are shared with TRBD2. V lost 4 bases, J lost 2 bases, and 8 bases stayed unmatched. The CDR3 is made up of 18 amino acids. CDR1 SGHTA and CDR2 FQGNSA come from the germline V gene. Written as DNA, the CDR3 is TGTGCCAGCAGCTATGGGACTAGCGGGAGGCGATTTCAAGAGACCCAGTACTTC. It yields the protein CASSYGTSGRRFQETQYF.

This clonotype has more than one count but fewer than ten. J is TRBJ2-5 and V is TRBV9; 13 nucleotides agree with TRBD2. Germline V gene sequence: CDR1 SGDLS, CDR2 YYNGEE. This CDR3 is 16 amino acids long. The junction had 8 bases not matched to a gene; V was cut back by 4 bases and J by 5 bases. Here the CDR3 DNA reads TGTGCCAGCAGCACAACTAGCGGGGGGGCGGGTGAGACCCAGTACTTC. As protein: CASSTTSGGAGETQYF.

This chain joins TRBV5-1 and TRBJ2-7, with TRBD1 as a possible D gene (6 bases). The CDR3 loop spans 16 amino acids. Germline CDR1 and CDR2: SGHRS and YFSETQ. V lost 4 bases and J 0 bases, leaving 17 bases between the germline ends. The CDR3 spells CASSITGPRSSYEQYF. The CDR3 nucleotides are TGCGCCAGCAGCATCACAGGGCCTCGAAGCTCCTACGAGCAGTACTTC.

This chain links TRBV11-2 with TRBJ1-1; maybe TRBD1 (6 bases). The CDR3 spans 14 residues. Germline CDR1 and CDR2: SGHAT and FQNNGV. V was shortened by 2 bases and J by 4 bases, with 11 bases between the two germline ends. CDR3 bases: TGTGCCAGCAGCTTAACAGGGTCCAGCACTGAAGCTTTCTTT. Encoded protein: CASSLTGSSTEAFF.

This clonotype was detected a few times. The CDR3 sequence is CASSLLAGEETQYF. CDR3 coding DNA: TGTGCCAGCAGTTTACTAGCGGGGGAAGAGACCCAGTACTTC. The V gene is TRBV14, the J gene TRBJ2-5, with 11 bases matching TRBD2. V lost 6 bases, J lost 3 bases, and 3 bases stayed unmatched. The CDR3 loop spans 14 amino acids. Germline V gives CDR1 SGHDN, CDR2 FVKESK.